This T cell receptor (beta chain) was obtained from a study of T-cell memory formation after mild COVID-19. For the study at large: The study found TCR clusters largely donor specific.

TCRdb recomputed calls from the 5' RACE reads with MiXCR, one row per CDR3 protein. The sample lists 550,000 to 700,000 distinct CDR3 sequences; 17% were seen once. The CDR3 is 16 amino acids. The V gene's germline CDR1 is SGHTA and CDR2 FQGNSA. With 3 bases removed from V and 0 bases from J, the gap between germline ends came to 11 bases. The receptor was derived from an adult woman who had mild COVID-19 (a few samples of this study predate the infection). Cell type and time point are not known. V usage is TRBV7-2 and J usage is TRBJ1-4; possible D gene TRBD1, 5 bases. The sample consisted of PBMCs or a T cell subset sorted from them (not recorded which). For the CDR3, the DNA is TGTGCCAGCAGCTTTAGGACACCCGCAACTAATGAAAAACTGTTTTTT. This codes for CASSFRTPATNEKLFF.